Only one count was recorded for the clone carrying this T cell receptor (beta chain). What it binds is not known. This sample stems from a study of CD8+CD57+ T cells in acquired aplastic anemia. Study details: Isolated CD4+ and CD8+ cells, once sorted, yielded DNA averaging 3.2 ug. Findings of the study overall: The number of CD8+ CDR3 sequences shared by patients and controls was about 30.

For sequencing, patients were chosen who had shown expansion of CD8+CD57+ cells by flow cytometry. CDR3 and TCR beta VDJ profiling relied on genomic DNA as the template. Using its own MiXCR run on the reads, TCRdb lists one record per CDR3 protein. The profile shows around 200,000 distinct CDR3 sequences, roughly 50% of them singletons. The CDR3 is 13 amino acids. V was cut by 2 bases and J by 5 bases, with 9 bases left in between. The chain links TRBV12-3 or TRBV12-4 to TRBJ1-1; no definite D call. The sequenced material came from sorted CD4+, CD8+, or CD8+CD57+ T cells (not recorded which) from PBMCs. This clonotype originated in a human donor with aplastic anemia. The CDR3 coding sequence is TGTGCCAGCAGTTTAACAAGTCAAACTGAAGCTTTCTTT. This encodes CASSLTSQTEAFF.